This T cell receptor beta chain was identified in a study of blood T cells in healthy people across ages. Study as a whole: Capture via template switching afforded approximately one barcoded beta molecule per two T cells. Study results and caveats: The study found more naive CD4+ cells and higher diversity in long-lived than aged donors.

CDR1 is LNHNV and CDR2 is YYDKDF in the germline V gene (reference sequence). The CDR3 loop spans 15 amino acids. The V and J ends lost 3 bases and 2 bases, in that order; junction bases with no gene match: 5. The use of a sample-barcoded 5' primer and a J-beta primer mix characterized a second PCR of 7 to 11 cycles. Every cDNA molecule carried a tag from a template-switch adaptor bearing 12 random nucleotides. TCRdb passed the 5' RACE reads through MiXCR, listing each CDR3 protein once. The profile shows 1,500,000 or so distinct CDR3 sequences, less than 45% of them singletons. Investigators took about 10 milliliters of peripheral blood from every donor. On this clonotype itself: Its antigen is as yet unknown.

The chain has TRBV15 and TRBJ2-3; 7 bases are shared with TRBD2. The sample comprised blood. The sequence derives from a woman between 18 and 30 years old in good health. The CDR3: CATSRDGDYTDTQYF. CDR3 nucleotide sequence: TGTGCCACCAGCAGGGATGGGGACTACACAGATACGCAGTATTTT.